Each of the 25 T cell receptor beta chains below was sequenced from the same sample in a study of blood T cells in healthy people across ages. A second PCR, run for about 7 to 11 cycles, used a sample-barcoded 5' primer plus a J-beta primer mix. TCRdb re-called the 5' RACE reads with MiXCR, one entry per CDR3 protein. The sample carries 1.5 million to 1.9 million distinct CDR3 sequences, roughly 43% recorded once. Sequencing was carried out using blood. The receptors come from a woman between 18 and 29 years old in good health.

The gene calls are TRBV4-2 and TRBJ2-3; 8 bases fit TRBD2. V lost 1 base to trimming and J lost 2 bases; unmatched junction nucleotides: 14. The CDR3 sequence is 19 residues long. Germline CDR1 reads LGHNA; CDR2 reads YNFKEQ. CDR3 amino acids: CASSQASGGRQRNTDTQYF. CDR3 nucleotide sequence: TGTGCCAGCAGCCAAGCTTCGGGGGGGCGTCAGAGAAACACAGATACGCAGTATTTT.

The chain's CDR3 is CASSPGSVNTDTQYF. In DNA form, the CDR3 reads TGTGCCAGCAGTCCAGGTAGCGTTAACACAGATACGCAGTATTTT. The chain is built from TRBV2 and TRBJ2-3; D is perhaps TRBD2 (5 bases). V lost 5 bases to trimming and J lost 2 bases, with 14 bases between them. Germline V lookup: CDR1 SNHLY, CDR2 FYNNEI. The CDR3 is made up of 15 amino acids.

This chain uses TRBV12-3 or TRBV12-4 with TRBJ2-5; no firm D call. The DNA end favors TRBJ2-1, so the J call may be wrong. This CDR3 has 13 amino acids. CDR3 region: CASSFGRFETQFF. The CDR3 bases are TGTGCCAGCAGTTTCGGCAGATTCGAGACCCAGTTCTTC.

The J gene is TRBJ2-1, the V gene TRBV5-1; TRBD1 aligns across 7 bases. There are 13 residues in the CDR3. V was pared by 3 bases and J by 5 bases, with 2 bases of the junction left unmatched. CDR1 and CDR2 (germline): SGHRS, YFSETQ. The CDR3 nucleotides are TGCGCCAGCAGCTGGGACAGCGACAATGAGCAGTTCTTC. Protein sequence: CASSWDSDNEQFF. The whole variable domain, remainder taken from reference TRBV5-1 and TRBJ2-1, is KAGVTQTPRYLIKTRGQQVTLSCSPISGHRSVSWYQQTPGQGLQFLFEYFSETQRNKGNFPGRFSGRQFSNSRSEMNVSTLELGDSALYLCASSWDSDNEQFFGPGTRLTVL.

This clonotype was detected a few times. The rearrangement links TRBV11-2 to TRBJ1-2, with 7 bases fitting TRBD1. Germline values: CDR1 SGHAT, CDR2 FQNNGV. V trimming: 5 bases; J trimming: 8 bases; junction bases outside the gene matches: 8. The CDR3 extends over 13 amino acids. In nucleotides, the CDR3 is TGTGCCAGCAGCCCCGGAGGGGGCGGAGGCTACACCTTC. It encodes CASSPGGGGGYTF.

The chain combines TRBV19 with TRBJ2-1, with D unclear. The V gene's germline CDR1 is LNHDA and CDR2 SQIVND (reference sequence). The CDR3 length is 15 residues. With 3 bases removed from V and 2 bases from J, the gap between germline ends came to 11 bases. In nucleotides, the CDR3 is TGTGCCAGTAGTATTGGCAGGACCACCTACAATGAGCAGTTCTTC. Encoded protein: CASSIGRTTYNEQFF.

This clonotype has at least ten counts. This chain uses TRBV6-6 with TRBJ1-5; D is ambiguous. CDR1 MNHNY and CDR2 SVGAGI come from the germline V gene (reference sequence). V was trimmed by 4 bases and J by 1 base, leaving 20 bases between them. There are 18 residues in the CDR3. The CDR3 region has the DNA TGTGCCAGCAGTTCAGCCAAATCAGGCCCGTTGAGCAATCAGCCCCAGCATTTT. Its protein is CASSSAKSGPLSNQPQHF.

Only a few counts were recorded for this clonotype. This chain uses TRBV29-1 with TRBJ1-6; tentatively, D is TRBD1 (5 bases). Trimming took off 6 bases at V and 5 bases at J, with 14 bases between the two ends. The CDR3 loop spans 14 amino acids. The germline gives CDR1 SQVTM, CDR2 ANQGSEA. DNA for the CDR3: TGCAGCGTCCGGGACGACCTTAATAATTCACCCCTCCACTTT. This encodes CSVRDDLNNSPLHF.

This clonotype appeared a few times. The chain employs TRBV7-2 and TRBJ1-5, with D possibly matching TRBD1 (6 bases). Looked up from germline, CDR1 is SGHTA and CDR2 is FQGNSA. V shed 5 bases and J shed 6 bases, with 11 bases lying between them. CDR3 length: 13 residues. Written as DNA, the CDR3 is TGTGCCAGCAGCCCCGGGACAATTCAGCCCCAGCATTTT. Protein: CASSPGTIQPQHF.

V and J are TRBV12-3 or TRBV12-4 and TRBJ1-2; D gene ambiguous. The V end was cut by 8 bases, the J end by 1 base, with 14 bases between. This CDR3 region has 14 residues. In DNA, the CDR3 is TGTGCCAGCTCACCTCCGGACGGTAACTATGGCTACACCTTC. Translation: CASSPPDGNYGYTF.

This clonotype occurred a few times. The CDR3 reads CASAGEGYGYTF. DNA of the CDR3: TGTGCCAGCGCTGGGGAGGGGTATGGCTACACCTTC. The chain combines TRBV9 with TRBJ1-2, with D maybe TRBD1 (5 bases). Germline CDR1 and CDR2: SGDLS and YYNGEE. This CDR3 comprises 12 residues. V shed 7 bases and J shed 5 bases, with 12 bases lying between them.

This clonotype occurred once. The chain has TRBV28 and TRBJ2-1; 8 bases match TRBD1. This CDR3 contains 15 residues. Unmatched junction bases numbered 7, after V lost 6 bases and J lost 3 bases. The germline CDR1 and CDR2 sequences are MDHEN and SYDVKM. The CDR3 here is CASRVRGPYYNEQFF. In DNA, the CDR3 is TGTGCCAGCAGGGTCAGGGGGCCCTACTACAATGAGCAGTTCTTC.

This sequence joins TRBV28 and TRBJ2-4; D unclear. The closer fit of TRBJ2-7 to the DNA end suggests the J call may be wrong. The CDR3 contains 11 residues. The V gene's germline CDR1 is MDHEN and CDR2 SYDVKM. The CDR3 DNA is TGTGCCACCCGGTGGGCCCGCGAGCAGTACTTC. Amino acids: CATRWAREQYF.

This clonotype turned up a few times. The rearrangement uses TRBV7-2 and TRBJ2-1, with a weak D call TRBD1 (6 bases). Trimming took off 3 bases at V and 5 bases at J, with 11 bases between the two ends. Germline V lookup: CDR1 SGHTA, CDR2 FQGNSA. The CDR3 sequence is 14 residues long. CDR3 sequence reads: CASSFRTADNEQFF. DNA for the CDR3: TGTGCCAGCAGCTTCCGGACAGCAGACAATGAGCAGTTCTTC.

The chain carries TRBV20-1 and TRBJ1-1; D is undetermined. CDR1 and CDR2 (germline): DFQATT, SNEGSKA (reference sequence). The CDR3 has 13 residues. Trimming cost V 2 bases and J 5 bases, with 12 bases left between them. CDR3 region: CSARLGVWTEAFF. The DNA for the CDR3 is TGCAGTGCTAGACTCGGTGTTTGGACTGAAGCTTTCTTT.

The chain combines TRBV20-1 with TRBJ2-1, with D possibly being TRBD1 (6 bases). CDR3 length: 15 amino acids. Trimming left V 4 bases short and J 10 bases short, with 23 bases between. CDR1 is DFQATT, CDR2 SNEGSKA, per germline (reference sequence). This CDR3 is CSANTRDMLSYEQFF. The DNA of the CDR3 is TGCAGTGCTAACACCCGGGACATGCTCTCCTACGAGCAGTTCTTC.

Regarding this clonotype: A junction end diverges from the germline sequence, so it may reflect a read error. The CDR3 spells CASSKAPGVSSEQYF. DNA for the CDR3: TGTGCCAGCAGTAAAGCACCGGGAGTCTCCTCCGAGCAGTACTTC. This chain uses TRBV2 with TRBJ2-7, with a possible D match to TRBD2 (6 bases). Germline V gene lookup returns CDR1 SNHLY and CDR2 FYNNEI. The CDR3 totals 15 residues.

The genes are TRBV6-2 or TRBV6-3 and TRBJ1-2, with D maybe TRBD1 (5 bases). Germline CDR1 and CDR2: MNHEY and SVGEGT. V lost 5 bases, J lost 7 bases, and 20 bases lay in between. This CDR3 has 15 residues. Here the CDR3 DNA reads TGTGCCAGCAGTCCGTCGACCCAAGGAGGGACTGGCTACACCTTC. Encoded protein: CASSPSTQGGTGYTF.

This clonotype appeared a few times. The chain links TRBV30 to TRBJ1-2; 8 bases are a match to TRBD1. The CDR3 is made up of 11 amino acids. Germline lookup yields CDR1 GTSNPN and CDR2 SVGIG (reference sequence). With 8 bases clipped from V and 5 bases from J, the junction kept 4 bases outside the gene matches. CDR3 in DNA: TGTGCCGGACAGGGTCTTTATGGCTACACCTTC. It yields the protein CAGQGLYGYTF.

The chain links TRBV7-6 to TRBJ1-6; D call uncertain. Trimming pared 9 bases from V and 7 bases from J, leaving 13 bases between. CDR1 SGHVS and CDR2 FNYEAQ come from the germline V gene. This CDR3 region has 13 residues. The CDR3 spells CASQRAVNSPLHF. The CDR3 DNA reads TGTGCCAGTCAGAGAGCTGTAAATTCACCCCTCCACTTT.

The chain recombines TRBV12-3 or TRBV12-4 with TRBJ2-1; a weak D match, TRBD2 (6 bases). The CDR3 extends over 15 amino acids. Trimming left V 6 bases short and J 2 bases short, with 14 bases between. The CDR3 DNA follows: TGTGCCAGCAGGGTGGGGGGTACAACCTACAATGAGCAGTTCTTC. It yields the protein CASRVGGTTYNEQFF.

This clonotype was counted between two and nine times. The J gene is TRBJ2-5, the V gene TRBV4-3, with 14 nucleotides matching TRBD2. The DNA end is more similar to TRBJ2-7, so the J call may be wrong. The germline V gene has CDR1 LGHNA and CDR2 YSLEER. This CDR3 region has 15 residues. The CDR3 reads CASSPGLAGGGEQYF. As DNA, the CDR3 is TGCGCCAGCAGCCCTGGACTAGCGGGAGGCGGCGAGCAGTACTTC.

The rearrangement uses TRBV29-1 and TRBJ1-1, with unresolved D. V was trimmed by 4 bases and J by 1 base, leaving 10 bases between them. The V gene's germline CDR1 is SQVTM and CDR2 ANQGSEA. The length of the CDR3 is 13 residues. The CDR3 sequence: CSVGGRQNTEAFF. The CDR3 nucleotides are TGCAGCGTTGGCGGCAGGCAGAACACTGAAGCTTTCTTT.

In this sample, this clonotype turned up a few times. The CDR3 coding sequence is TGTGCCAGCAGCTTAGAAAAGGGAGGAAGCTATGGCTACACCTTC. It codes for CASSLEKGGSYGYTF. The chain has TRBV7-2 and TRBJ1-2; D not certain. The germline V and J ends were trimmed by 1 base and 4 bases, with 13 bases remaining between them. This CDR3 contains 15 residues. CDR1 and CDR2 (germline): SGHTA, FQGNSA.

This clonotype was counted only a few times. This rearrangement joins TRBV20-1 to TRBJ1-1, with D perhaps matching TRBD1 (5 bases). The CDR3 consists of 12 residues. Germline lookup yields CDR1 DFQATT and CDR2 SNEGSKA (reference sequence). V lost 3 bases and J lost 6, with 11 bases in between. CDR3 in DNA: TGCAGTGCTAGCAGACAGCTCGCTGAAGCTTTCTTT. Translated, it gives CSASRQLAEAFF.